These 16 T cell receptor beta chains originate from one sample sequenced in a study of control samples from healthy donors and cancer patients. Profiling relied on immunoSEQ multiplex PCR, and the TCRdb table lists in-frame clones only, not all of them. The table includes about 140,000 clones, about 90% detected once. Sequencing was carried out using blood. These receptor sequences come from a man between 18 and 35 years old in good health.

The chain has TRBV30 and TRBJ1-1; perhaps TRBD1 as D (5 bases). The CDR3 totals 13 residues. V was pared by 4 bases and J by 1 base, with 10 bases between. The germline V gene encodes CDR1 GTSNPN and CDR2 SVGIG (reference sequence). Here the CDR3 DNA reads TGTGCCTGGACGGTTGGGGGGAACACTGAAGCTTTCTTT. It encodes CAWTVGGNTEAFF.

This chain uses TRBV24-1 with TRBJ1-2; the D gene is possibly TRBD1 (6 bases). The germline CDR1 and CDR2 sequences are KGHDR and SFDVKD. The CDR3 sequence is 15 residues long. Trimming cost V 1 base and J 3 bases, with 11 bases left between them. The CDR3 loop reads CATSDFGRGHYGYTF. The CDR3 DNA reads TGTGCCACCAGTGATTTTGGGCGGGGGCACTATGGCTACACCTTC.

The CDR3 DNA sequence: TGTGCCAGCAGCTTGGAACCGCACCTCTATGGCTACACCTTC. It is translated as CASSLEPHLYGYTF. V is TRBV5-6 and J is TRBJ1-2; D unresolved. CDR3 length equals 14 residues. V was clipped by 0 bases and J by 4 bases, with 10 bases between them. CDR1 is SGHDT and CDR2 is YYEEEE in the germline V gene.

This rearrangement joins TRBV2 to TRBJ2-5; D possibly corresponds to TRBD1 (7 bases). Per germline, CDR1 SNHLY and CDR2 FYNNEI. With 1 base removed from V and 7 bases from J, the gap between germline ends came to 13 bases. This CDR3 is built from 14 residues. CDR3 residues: CASSEGAQGGTQYF. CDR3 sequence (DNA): TGTGCCAGCAGTGAAGGGGCTCAGGGGGGGACCCAGTACTTC. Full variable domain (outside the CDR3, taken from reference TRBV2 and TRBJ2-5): EPEVTQTPSHQVTQMGQEVILRCVPISNHLYFYWYRQILGQKVEFLVSFYNNEISEKSEIFDDQFSVERPDGSNFTLKIRSTKLEDSAMYFCASSEGAQGGTQYFGPGTRLLVL.

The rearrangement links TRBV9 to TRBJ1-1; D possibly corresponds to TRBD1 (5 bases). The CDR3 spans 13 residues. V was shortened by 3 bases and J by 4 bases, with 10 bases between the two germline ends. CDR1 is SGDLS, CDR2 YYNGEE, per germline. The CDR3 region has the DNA TGTGCCAGCAGCGCCACGGGGGGCACTGAAGCTTTCTTT. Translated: CASSATGGTEAFF.

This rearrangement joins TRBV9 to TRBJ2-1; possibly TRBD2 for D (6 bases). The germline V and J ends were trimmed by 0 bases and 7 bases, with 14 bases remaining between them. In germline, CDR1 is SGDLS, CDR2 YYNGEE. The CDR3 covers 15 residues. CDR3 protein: CASSVESAGENEQFF. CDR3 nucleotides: TGTGCCAGCAGCGTAGAATCAGCGGGTGAGAATGAGCAGTTCTTC.

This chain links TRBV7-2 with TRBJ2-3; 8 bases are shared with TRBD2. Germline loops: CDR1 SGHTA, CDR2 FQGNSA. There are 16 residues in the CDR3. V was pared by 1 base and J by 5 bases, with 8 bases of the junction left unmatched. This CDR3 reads CASSLGAGVSQDTQYF. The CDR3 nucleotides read TGTGCCAGCAGCTTAGGAGCGGGGGTCTCCCAAGATACGCAGTATTTT.

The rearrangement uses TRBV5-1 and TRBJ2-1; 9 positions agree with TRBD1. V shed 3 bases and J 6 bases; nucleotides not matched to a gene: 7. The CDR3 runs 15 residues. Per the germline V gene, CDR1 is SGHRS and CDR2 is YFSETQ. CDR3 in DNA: TGCGCCAGCAGCTCCGGGACAGGGCAAGCCAATGAGCAGTTCTTC. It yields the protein CASSSGTGQANEQFF.

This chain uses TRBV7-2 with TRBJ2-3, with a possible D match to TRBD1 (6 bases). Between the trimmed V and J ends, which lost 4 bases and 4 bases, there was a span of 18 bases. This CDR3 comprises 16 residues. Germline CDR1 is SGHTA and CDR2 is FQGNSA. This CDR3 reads CASSSRAGENSDTQYF. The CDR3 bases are TGTGCCAGCAGCTCACGGGCAGGGGAAAATTCAGATACGCAGTATTTT.

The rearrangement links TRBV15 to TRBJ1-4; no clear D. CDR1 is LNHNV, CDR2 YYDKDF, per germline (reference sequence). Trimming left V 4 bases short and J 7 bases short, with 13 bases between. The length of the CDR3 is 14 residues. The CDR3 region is CATSKMDESEKLFF. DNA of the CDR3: TGTGCCACCAGCAAGATGGATGAGAGTGAAAAACTGTTTTTT.

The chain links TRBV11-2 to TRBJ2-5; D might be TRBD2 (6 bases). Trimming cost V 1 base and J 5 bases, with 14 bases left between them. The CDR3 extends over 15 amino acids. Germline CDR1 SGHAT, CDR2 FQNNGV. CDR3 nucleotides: TGTGCCAGCAGCTTAGTTTCGGGGGTTTGGGAGACCCAGTACTTC. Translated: CASSLVSGVWETQYF.

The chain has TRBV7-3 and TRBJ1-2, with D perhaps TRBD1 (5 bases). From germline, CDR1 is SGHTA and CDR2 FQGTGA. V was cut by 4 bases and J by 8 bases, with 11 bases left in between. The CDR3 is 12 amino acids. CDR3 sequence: CASSSTTEGYTF. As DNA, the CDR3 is TGTGCCAGCAGCTCTACGACAGAAGGCTACACCTTC.

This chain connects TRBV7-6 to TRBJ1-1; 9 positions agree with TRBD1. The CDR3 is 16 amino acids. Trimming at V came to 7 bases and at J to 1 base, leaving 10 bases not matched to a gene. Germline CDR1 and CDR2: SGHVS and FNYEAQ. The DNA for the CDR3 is TGTGCCAGCACCATATCGCCGGGACAGGGGAACACTGAAGCTTTCTTT. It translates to CASTISPGQGNTEAFF.

The CDR3 region is CASSWAHRDSWETQYF. CDR3 DNA: TGTGCCAGCAGTTGGGCTCACCGGGACTCGTGGGAGACCCAGTACTTC. The chain joins TRBV28 to TRBJ2-5, with a tentative D call TRBD2 (6 bases). This CDR3 comprises 16 residues. The V gene's germline CDR1 is MDHEN and CDR2 SYDVKM. The germline V and J ends were trimmed by 4 bases and 5 bases, with 20 bases remaining between them.

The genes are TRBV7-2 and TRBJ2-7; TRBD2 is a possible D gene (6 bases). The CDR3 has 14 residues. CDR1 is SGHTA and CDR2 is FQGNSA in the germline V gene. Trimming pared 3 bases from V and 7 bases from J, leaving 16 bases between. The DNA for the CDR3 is TGTGCCAGCAGCTTCCGGGACTCCGCGGGGGAGCAGTACTTC. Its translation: CASSFRDSAGEQYF.

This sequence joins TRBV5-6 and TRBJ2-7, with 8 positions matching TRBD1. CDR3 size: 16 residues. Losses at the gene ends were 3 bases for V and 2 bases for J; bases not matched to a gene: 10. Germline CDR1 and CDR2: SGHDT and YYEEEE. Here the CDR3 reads CASSSPPDRAPYEQYF. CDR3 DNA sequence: TGTGCCAGCAGCTCCCCCCCGGACAGGGCTCCCTACGAGCAGTACTTC.